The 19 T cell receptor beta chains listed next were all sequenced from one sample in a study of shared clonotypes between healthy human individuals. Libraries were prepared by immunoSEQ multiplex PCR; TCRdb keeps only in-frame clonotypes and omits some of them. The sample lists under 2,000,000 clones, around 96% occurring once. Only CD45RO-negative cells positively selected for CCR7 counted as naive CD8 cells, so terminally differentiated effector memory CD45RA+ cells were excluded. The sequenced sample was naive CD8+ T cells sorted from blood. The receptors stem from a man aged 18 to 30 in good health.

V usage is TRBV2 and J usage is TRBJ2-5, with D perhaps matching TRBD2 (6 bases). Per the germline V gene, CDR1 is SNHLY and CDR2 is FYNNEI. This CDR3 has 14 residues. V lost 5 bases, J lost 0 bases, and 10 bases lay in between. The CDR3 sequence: CASSSRDYQETQYF. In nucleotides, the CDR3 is TGTGCCAGCAGTAGTAGGGACTACCAAGAGACCCAGTACTTC.

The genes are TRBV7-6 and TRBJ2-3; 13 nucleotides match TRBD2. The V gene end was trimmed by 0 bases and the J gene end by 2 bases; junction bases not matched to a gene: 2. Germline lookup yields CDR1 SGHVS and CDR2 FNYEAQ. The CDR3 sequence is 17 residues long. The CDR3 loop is CASSLATSGGFTDTQYF. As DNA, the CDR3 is TGTGCCAGCAGCTTAGCGACTAGCGGGGGGTTCACAGATACGCAGTATTTT.

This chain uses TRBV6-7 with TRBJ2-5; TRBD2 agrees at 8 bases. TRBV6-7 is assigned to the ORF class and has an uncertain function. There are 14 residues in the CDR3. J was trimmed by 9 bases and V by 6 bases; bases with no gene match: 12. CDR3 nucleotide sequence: TGTGCCAGCAGGAGACTAGCGCCCCAGACGGCCCAGTACTTC. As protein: CASRRLAPQTAQYF.

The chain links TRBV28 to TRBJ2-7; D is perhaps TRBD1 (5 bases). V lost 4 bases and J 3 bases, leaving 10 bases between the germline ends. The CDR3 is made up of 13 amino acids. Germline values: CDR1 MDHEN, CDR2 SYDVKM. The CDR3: CASSSKRGYEQYF. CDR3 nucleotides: TGTGCCAGCAGTTCCAAAAGGGGCTACGAGCAGTACTTC.

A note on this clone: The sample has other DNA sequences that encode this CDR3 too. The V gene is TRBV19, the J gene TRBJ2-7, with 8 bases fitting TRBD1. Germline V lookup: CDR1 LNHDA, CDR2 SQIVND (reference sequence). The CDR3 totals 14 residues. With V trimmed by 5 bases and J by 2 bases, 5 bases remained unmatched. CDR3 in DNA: TGTGCCAGTAGTGTTCAGGGGGCCCCCTACGAGCAGTACTTC. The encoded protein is CASSVQGAPYEQYF.

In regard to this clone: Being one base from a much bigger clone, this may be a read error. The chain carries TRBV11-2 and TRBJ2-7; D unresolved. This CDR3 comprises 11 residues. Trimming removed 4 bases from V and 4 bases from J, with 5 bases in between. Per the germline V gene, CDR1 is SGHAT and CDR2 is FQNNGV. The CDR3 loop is CASSSGYEQYF. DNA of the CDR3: TGTGCCAGCAGCTCAGGTTACGAGCAGTACTTC.

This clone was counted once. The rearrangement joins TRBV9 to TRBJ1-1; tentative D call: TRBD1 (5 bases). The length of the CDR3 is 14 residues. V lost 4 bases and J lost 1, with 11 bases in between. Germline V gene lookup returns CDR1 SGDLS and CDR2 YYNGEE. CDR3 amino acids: CASSPTGTNTEAFF. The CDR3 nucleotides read TGTGCCAGCAGCCCTACCGGGACGAACACTGAAGCTTTCTTT.

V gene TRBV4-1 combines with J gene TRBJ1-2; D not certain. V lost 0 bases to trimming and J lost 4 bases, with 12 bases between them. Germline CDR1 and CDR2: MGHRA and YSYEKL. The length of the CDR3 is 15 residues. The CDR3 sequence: CASSQDPATAYGYTF. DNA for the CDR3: TGCGCCAGCAGCCAAGACCCAGCCACTGCCTATGGCTACACCTTC.

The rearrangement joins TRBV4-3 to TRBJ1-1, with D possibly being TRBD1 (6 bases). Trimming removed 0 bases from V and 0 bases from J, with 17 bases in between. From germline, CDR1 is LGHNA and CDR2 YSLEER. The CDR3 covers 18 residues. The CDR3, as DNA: TGCGCCAGCAGCCAAGACCTGCTACCCGGGACACTGAACACTGAAGCTTTCTTT. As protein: CASSQDLLPGTLNTEAFF.

This CDR3 is CASSIRPNEQFF. The CDR3 region has the DNA TGTGCCAGTAGTATCCGGCCCAATGAGCAGTTCTTC. This chain links TRBV19 with TRBJ2-1, with D unresolved. CDR1 is LNHDA and CDR2 is SQIVND in the germline V gene (reference sequence). V was shortened by 3 bases and J by 6 bases, with 6 bases between the two germline ends. The CDR3 has 12 amino acids. Supplemented by reference TRBV19 and TRBJ2-1, the full variable domain reads DGGITQSPKYLFRKEGQNVTLSCEQNLNHDAMYWYRQDPGQGLRLIYYSQIVNDFQKGDIAEGYSVSREKKESFPLTVTSAQKNPTAFYLCASSIRPNEQFFGPGTRLTVL.

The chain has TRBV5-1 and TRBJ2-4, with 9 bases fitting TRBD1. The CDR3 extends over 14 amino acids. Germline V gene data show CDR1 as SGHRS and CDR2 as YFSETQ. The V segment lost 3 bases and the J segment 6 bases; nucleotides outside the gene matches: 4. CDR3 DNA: TGCGCCAGCAGCTCAGGGACAGGGATAAACATTCAGTACTTC. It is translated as CASSSGTGINIQYF.

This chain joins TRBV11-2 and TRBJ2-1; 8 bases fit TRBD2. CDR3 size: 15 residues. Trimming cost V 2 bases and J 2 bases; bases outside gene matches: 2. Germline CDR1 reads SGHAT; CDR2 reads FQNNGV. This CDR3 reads CASSLRLAPYNEQFF. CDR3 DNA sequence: TGTGCCAGCAGCTTAAGACTAGCGCCCTACAATGAGCAGTTCTTC.

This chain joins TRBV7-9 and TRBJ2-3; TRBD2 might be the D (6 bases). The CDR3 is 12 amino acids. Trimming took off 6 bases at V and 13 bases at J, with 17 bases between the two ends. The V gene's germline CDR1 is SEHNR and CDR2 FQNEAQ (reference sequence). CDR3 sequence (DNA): TGTGCCAGCAGACCACTAGCTGGCATAGAGTATTTT. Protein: CASRPLAGIEYF.

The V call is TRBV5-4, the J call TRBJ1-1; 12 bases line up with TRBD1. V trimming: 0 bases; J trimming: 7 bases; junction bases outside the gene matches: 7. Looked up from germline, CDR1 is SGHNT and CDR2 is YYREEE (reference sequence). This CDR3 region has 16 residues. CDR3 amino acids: CASSLDGTGGEIEAFF. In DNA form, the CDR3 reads TGTGCCAGCAGCTTGGATGGGACAGGGGGCGAAATTGAAGCTTTCTTT.

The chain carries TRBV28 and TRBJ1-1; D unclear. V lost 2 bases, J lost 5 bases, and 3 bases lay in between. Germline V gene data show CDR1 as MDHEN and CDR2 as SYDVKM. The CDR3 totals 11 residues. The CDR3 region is CASSLTTEAFF. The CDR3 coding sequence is TGTGCCAGCAGTTTAACAACTGAAGCTTTCTTT.

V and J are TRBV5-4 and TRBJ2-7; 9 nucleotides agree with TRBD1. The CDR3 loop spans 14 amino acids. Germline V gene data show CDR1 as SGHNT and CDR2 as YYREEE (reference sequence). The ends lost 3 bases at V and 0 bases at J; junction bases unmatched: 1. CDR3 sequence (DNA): TGTGCCAGCAGCTGGGACAGGGCCTCCTACGAGCAGTACTTC. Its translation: CASSWDRASYEQYF. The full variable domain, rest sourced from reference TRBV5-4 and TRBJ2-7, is ETGVTQSPTHLIKTRGQQVTLRCSSQSGHNTVSWYQQALGQGPQFIFQYYREEENGRGNFPPRFSGLQFPNYSSELNVNALELDDSALYLCASSWDRASYEQYFGPGTRLTVT.

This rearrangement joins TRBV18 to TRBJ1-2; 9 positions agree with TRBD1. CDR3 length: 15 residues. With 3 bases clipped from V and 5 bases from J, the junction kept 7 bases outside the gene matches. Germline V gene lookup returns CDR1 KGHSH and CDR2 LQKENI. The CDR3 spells CASSPEPTGGYGYTF. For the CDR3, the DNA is TGTGCCAGCTCACCCGAACCGACAGGGGGGTATGGCTACACCTTC.

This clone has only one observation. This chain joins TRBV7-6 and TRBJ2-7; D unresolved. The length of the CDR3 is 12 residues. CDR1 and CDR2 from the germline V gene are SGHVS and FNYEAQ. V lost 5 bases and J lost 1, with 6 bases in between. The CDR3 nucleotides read TGTGCCAGCAGCCTTAATTCCTACGAGCAGTACTTC. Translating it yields CASSLNSYEQYF. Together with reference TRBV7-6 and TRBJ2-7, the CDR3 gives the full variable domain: GAGVSQSPRYKVTKRGQDVALRCDPISGHVSLYWYRQALGQGPEFLTYFNYEAQQDKSGLPNDRFSAERPEGSISTLTIQRTEQRDSAMYRCASSLNSYEQYFGPGTRLTVT.

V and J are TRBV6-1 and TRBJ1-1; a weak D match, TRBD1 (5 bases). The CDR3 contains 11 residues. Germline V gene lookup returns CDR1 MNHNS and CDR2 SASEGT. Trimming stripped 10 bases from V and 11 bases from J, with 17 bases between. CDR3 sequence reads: CATDFGGRAFF. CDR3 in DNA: TGTGCCACCGACTTCGGGGGACGGGCTTTCTTT.